The present TCR beta chain was sequenced within a study of T-cell memory formation after mild COVID-19. General study points: Pre-infection memory already had some responding clones, implying cross-reactive memory joined. CD4/CD8 balance held among clones contracting day 15 to 85, and later expanders leaned CD4+.

TCRdb itself ran the 5' RACE reads through MiXCR, one entry per CDR3 protein. Of about 430,000 distinct CDR3 sequences listed, 24% are singletons. This clonotype was found a few times. Its antigen remains unidentified. The CDR3 consists of 16 residues. The germline V gene encodes CDR1 SGHRS and CDR2 YFSETQ. After removal of 0 bases from V and 6 bases from J, the junction contained 6 bases not matched to a gene. The receptor comes from an adult woman who had mild COVID-19 (a few samples of this study predate the infection). Cell type and time point are not known. The rearrangement links TRBV5-1 to TRBJ2-1; 10 bases fit TRBD2. The sample taken for sequencing was PBMCs or a T cell subset sorted from them (not recorded which). The CDR3 loop reads CASSLDKAGGPNEQFF. The CDR3 DNA reads TGCGCCAGCAGCTTGGATAAAGCGGGGGGGCCCAATGAGCAGTTCTTC.